Listed here are 14 T cell receptor beta chains from one sample, sequenced in a study of T cells in Graves' hyperthyroidism and ophthalmopathy. Template material for amplifying TCR beta CDR3 regions consisted of RNA transcripts. The HTBI primer set served for first-round RT-PCR of the TCR CDR3. TCRdb re-derived calls from the multiplex PCR reads in MiXCR, one entry per CDR3 protein. Altogether about 360,000 distinct CDR3 sequences are present, approximately 12% being singletons, with the ten largest covering about a fifth. Sequenced sample: blood. The origin of the receptors is a man under 40 with Graves' hyperthyroidism that later progressed to Graves' ophthalmopathy.

This clonotype occurred many times. The V call is TRBV7-9, the J call TRBJ2-7; either TRBD1 or TRBD2 may fit D (5 bases each). Per the germline V gene, CDR1 is SEHNR and CDR2 is FQNEAQ (reference sequence). V was trimmed by 7 bases and J by 0 bases, leaving 10 bases between them. The CDR3 extends over 13 amino acids. The CDR3 protein is CASTAGSSYEQYF. The CDR3 coding sequence is TGTGCCAGCACGGCAGGGAGCTCCTACGAGCAGTACTTC. The full variable domain, rest sourced from reference TRBV7-9 and TRBJ2-7, is DTGVSQNPRHKITKRGQNVTFRCDPISEHNRLYWYRQTLGQGPEFLTYFQNEAQLEKSRLLSDRFSAERPKGSFSTLEIQRTEQGDSAMYLCASTAGSSYEQYFGPGTRLTVT.

The V call is TRBV4-2, the J call TRBJ2-2; D might be TRBD1 or TRBD2, each matching 7 bases. The CDR3 is 16 amino acids. CDR1 is LGHNA and CDR2 is YNFKEQ in the germline V gene. Trimming stripped 1 base from V and 4 bases from J, with 13 bases between. This chain's CDR3 is CASSQARGGATGELFF. The DNA for the CDR3 is TGTGCCAGCAGCCAAGCCAGGGGGGGGGCCACCGGGGAGCTGTTTTTT.

This clonotype was seen only a few times. V usage is TRBV4-1 and J usage is TRBJ1-2; 11 nucleotides match TRBD1. The germline V gene encodes CDR1 MGHRA and CDR2 YSYEKL. CDR3 length equals 14 residues. The V and J ends lost 3 bases and 8 bases, in that order; junction bases with no gene match: 5. CDR3 sequence (DNA): TGCGCCAGCAGCCATGGACAGGGGGCGGGAGGCTACACCTTC. It translates to CASSHGQGAGGYTF.

This clonotype was recorded a few times. This chain's CDR3 is CASSRVSHSNTGELFF. In DNA, the CDR3 is TGCGCCAGCAGCCGCGTGTCCCACTCGAACACCGGGGAGCTGTTTTTT. This chain links TRBV4-1 with TRBJ2-2; D not resolved. The CDR3 has 16 residues. V was trimmed by 4 bases and J by 0 bases, leaving 12 bases between them. Germline values: CDR1 MGHRA, CDR2 YSYEKL.

This clonotype was recorded many times. The chain joins TRBV5-1 to TRBJ2-3; 8 positions match TRBD2. With V trimmed by 5 bases and J by 4 bases, 18 bases remained unmatched. The CDR3 length is 18 residues. Germline V lookup: CDR1 SGHRS, CDR2 YFSETQ. The CDR3 protein is CASSKQPPRGARSDTQYF. The CDR3 DNA follows: TGCGCCAGCAGTAAACAACCTCCGCGGGGGGCTCGATCAGATACGCAGTATTTT.

CDR3 protein: CSATSHFTHSGANVLTF. As DNA, the CDR3 is TGCAGTGCTACAAGCCATTTTACCCACTCTGGGGCCAACGTCCTGACTTTC. The rearrangement links TRBV20-1 to TRBJ2-6; unclear D gene. V lost 4 bases and J lost 0, with 16 bases in between. This CDR3 region has 17 residues. Germline CDR1 DFQATT, CDR2 SNEGSKA (reference sequence).

In its sample, this clonotype was seen many times. The V and J genes are TRBV7-9 and TRBJ2-7; D is unclear. V lost 5 bases, J lost 2 bases, and 7 bases lay in between. The germline gives CDR1 SEHNR, CDR2 FQNEAQ (reference sequence). The CDR3 runs to 12 residues. In DNA, the CDR3 is TGTGCCAGCAGCCCCTTCCCCTACGAGCAGTACTTC. It codes for CASSPFPYEQYF.

This clonotype was found many times. The chain couples TRBV2 to TRBJ2-7; 9 bases line up with TRBD1. CDR1 is SNHLY and CDR2 is FYNNEI in the germline V gene. The junction had 16 bases not matched to a gene; V was cut back by 6 bases and J by 7 bases. The CDR3 runs to 16 residues. CDR3 nucleotides: TGTGCCAGCAGGACAGCCGGGACAGGGCTCTTTGAAGAGCAGTACTTC. The encoded protein is CASRTAGTGLFEEQYF.

This chain uses TRBV20-1 with TRBJ1-1, with D possibly TRBD1 on 5 matching bases. This CDR3 is 13 amino acids long. V was shortened by 5 bases and J by 0 bases, with 10 bases between the two germline ends. Germline CDR1 is DFQATT and CDR2 is SNEGSKA (reference sequence). Here the CDR3 reads CSAGGFMNTEAFF. CDR3 sequence (DNA): TGCAGTGCTGGGGGGTTCATGAACACTGAAGCTTTCTTT.

This clonotype showed up many times. The chain combines TRBV2 with TRBJ1-1, with TRBD1 as a possible D gene (5 bases). Germline CDR1 reads SNHLY; CDR2 reads FYNNEI. The V and J ends lost 2 bases and 4 bases respectively, with 8 bases between them. There are 13 residues in the CDR3. The CDR3 protein is CASSERGGTEAFF. CDR3 coding DNA: TGTGCCAGCAGTGAACGGGGCGGCACTGAAGCTTTCTTT.

For this clonotype: It may be a read error: a sequence one base away is much more abundant. The V gene is TRBV20-1, the J gene TRBJ2-7; TRBD2 matches at 8 bases. Germline V gene lookup returns CDR1 DFQATT and CDR2 SNEGSKA (reference sequence). The CDR3 runs 14 residues. The CDR3 bases are TGCAGTGCTAGAGACGGGGGGGCATCCTACGGGCAGTACTTC. This encodes CSARDGGASYGQYF.

The sample holds many counts of this clonotype. The chain employs TRBV2 and TRBJ1-2; D may be TRBD1 (6 bases). Germline V gene lookup returns CDR1 SNHLY and CDR2 FYNNEI. Trimming removed 7 bases from V and 4 bases from J, with 13 bases in between. There are 13 residues in the CDR3. The CDR3 coding sequence is TGTGCCAGCAACAGGGATGGGGTCTATGGCTACACCTTC. It specifies CASNRDGVYGYTF.

The table lists this clonotype with a count of one. This may stem from a read error, because a much larger clone lies one nucleotide away. The chain links TRBV29-1 to TRBJ1-3; 8 bases agree with TRBD1. The germline V gene encodes CDR1 SQVTM and CDR2 ANQGSEA. V trimming: 2 bases; J trimming: 7 bases; junction bases outside the gene matches: 10. The CDR3 extends over 15 amino acids. The CDR3 reads CSVEQTGERLNTIYF. The CDR3 DNA sequence: TGCAGCGTTGAACAGACAGGGGAGAGGCTCAACACCATATATTTT.

The chain is built from TRBV5-1 and TRBJ1-2; no definite D call. CDR3 length: 14 amino acids. Germline loops: CDR1 SGHRS, CDR2 YFSETQ. Trimming removed 4 bases at V and 1 base at J, with 11 bases between. The CDR3 spells CASSPGGVNYGYTF. The CDR3 nucleotides read TGCGCCAGCAGCCCCGGCGGGGTTAACTATGGCTACACCTTC.